This TCR beta chain was identified during a study of tumor-infiltrating lymphocytes in primary liver carcinoma (dated by TCRdb to about 2017). Context from the whole study: Of the five patients (three men and two women, aged 30 to 69 years), four had hepatocellular carcinoma and one had combined HCC and intrahepatic cholangiocarcinoma. The five patients had tumors of stage T1-T3 N0M0, with maximum diameters ranging from roughly 4.2 to 11 cm. Each sample produced roughly 3.65 to 7.13 million productive TCRbeta reads, and read depth showed no significant difference between tissue types. The study combined TCRbeta repertoire sequencing, expression microarrays and whole-exome sequencing across five regions of each liver tumor, with adjacent normal tissue and blood. A total of approximately 35 specimens from 5 patients underwent TCRbeta repertoire sequencing, comprising some 25 tumor regions, 5 adjacent noncancerous liver tissues and 5 peripheral blood samples. To link TCRbeta repertoire diversity with the local molecular phenotype, the roughly 26 tumor region samples were profiled using Agilent mRNA microarrays. High reproducibility was observed for the technical replicate repertoires, with mean shared-clone rates approximately 0.9 and correlation coefficients above 0.95.

V loses 8 bases, J loses 11 bases, and the germline ends lie 30 bases apart. The cysteine opens and the phenylalanine closes a CDR3 of 16 amino acids. Only the CDR3 DNA is retained, 48 bases long and in frame from the first base. Per the germline V gene, MGHRA is the CDR1 and YSYEKL is the CDR2. Without any cell sorting, total RNA and DNA were extracted together from roughly 21-30 mg of bulk tissue using the AllPrep DNA/RNA mini kit. Between November 2015 and March 2016, roughly five patients in China with histopathologically diagnosed primary liver carcinoma had surgical resection. Patients had chronic HBV infection and were treatment-naive at sampling. Each tumor was sampled at five spatially separated regions: the superior, inferior, left-lateral and right-lateral poles and the tumor centre. Histological examination found more than 90% viable tumor cells in every tumor sample. Pieces of fresh tumor and adjacent tissue were cut in half, with one half kept in RNAlater at -80 degrees C and the other half sent for histology.

Study-wide conclusions, independent of this receptor: Because sequencing covered only the TCR beta chain and unpaired alpha chains were not captured, true repertoire diversity is likely underestimated. Pairs of tumor regions showed greater repertoire overlap (mean 36%) than tumor-adjacent pairs (around 17%) or tumor-blood pairs (about 15%), which is consistent with antigen-driven expansion. With just a few patients in the study, the authors point out that the findings should be validated in a larger study. The top 250 clones accounted for a significantly greater share of the repertoire in tumors than in blood (p = 0.039). Only about 7.5-25% of top clones were found in all five regions of a tumor, suggesting spatial heterogeneity of tumor-infiltrating T cells. Since the samples were bulk and unsorted, there was no way to compare CD4+ and CD8+ T cell repertoires.

TCRbeta-specific cDNA was reverse-transcribed from around 500 ng total RNA using a constant-region primer and ProtoScript II reverse transcriptase. The TCRbeta libraries were prepared through three rounds of nested multiplex PCR following a slightly modified ARM-PCR procedure. Each of the first two PCR rounds ran for approximately 9 cycles and used multiplex TRBV1-TRBV30 forward primers together with a Cbeta reverse primer. Sample barcodes and Illumina adapters were attached in a final 25-cycle PCR using Deep VentR polymerase. Before sequencing, amplicons between 200 and 500 bp were purified from gel using a QIAquick gel extraction kit. An Illumina HiSeq 2500 was used to sequence the TCRbeta amplicons with 250-bp paired-end reads. The original methods were these. Trimmomatic v0.33 was used to quality-trim the reads, and FLASH v1.2.11 was used to merge paired reads so that full CDR3 sequences could be recovered. MiGEC v1.2.1b assigned V, D and J germline segments to the rearranged TCRbeta sequences. Clonotype statistics and Shannon-Wiener diversity indices were computed with VDJtools v1.0.0. Except for diversity analysis, only the 250 most abundant clonotypes of each sample were used in subsequent analyses to reduce sampling bias. TCRdb reprocessing: public reads trimmed at Q25 with fastp, clones called with MiXCR, in-frame beta chains kept. Rows matching on CDR3 protein sequence are summarized as one entry with the most common DNA and genes. TCRdb assigned the V and J calls; the authors' analysis was not used. This sample comprises about 74,000 distinct CDR3 sequences, roughly three quarters of them detected only once. 25% to 35% of the sample belongs to the ten largest clones.

This clonotype was picked up one time. The specificity of this receptor is unknown. Base qualities were left out, and no much larger clone turns up one base away. One read amounts to weak evidence. The sequenced sample consisted of liver tumor tissue from sampling region 4. The cell subset or site label corresponds to: tumor region T4, right-lateral pole. Here the chain combines TRBV4-1 and TRBJ1-2, and perhaps TRBD1 as D gene, on 6 matching bases. This TCR derives from a man in his forties with primary liver carcinoma and hepatitis B virus infection. This receptor carries the CDR3 CASGPRTAGGSRGYTF. The nucleotide sequence reads as follows: TGCGCCAGCGGCCCACGGACAGCGGGTGGTTCTAGAGGTTACACCTTC.